The next 22 T cell receptor beta chains were all read from a single sample in a study of PD-1 and CTLA-4 blockade in melanoma. Generated by immunoSEQ multiplex PCR, the TCRdb table keeps only in-frame clones and is missing some. The table lists approximately 11,000 clones, roughly four fifths of them singletons. The specimen was CD8+ T cells from peripheral blood, collected from a patient given anti-PD-1 treatment. These TCRs come from a human donor with melanoma.

This clone appeared a single time. The chain is built from TRBV7-6 and TRBJ1-1; D gene ambiguous. Looked up from germline, CDR1 is SGHVS and CDR2 is FNYEAQ. The CDR3 extends over 16 amino acids. V was trimmed by 2 bases and J by 1 base, leaving 14 bases between them. The CDR3, as DNA: TGTGCCAGCAGCTTATCGGCGGGCCAAGGGAACACTGAAGCTTTCTTT. It specifies CASSLSAGQGNTEAFF. The full variable domain, its missing parts supplied by reference TRBV7-6 and TRBJ1-1, is GAGVSQSPRYKVTKRGQDVALRCDPISGHVSLYWYRQALGQGPEFLTYFNYEAQQDKSGLPNDRFSAERPEGSISTLTIQRTEQRDSAMYRCASSLSAGQGNTEAFFGQGTRLTVV.

The chain recombines TRBV6-2 or TRBV6-3 with TRBJ2-1; TRBD1 is a possible D gene (5 bases). The V and J ends lost 6 bases and 1 base respectively, with 10 bases between them. Per germline, CDR1 MNHEY and CDR2 SVGEGT. This CDR3 has 14 residues. In DNA form, the CDR3 reads TGTGCCAGCAGCCAGGGATGGTCCTACAATGAGCAGTTCTTC. Translation gives CASSQGWSYNEQFF.

The rearrangement uses TRBV5-6 and TRBJ2-7; D might be TRBD1 (5 bases). The V end was cut by 0 bases, the J end by 4 bases, with 11 bases between. From germline, CDR1 is SGHDT and CDR2 YYEEEE. This CDR3 contains 14 residues. Here the CDR3 DNA reads TGTGCCAGCAGCTTGGGCCAGGGATGGTACGAGCAGTACTTC. It codes for CASSLGQGWYEQYF.

The V and J genes are TRBV10-3 and TRBJ2-5; D is ambiguous. Germline V CDR1 and CDR2: ENHRY, SYGVKD. Trimming shortened V by 7 bases and J by 0 bases, and 9 bases separated the two germline ends. This CDR3 has 13 residues. CDR3: CAINQANQETQYF. The CDR3 DNA reads as TGTGCCATCAACCAGGCTAACCAAGAGACCCAGTACTTC.

The CDR3 here is CASSLSAGVYEQYF. For the CDR3, the DNA is TGTGCCAGCAGTTTATCAGCGGGGGTCTACGAGCAGTACTTC. V and J are TRBV27 and TRBJ2-7, with 8 bases that match TRBD2. This CDR3 comprises 14 residues. V dropped 0 bases and J dropped 3; count of bases not matched to a gene: 1. Germline CDR1 MNHEY, CDR2 SMNVEV (reference sequence).

This chain uses TRBV19 with TRBJ1-2; tentative D call: TRBD1 (6 bases). The CDR3 is made up of 14 amino acids. The germline V gene encodes CDR1 LNHDA and CDR2 SQIVND (reference sequence). V dropped 5 bases and J dropped 4 bases, with 14 bases sitting between them. CDR3 DNA sequence: TGTGCCAGTAGTCCCGCGGCAGGGGCCTATGGCTACACCTTC. Protein sequence: CASSPAAGAYGYTF.

By share, this clone counts as medium-sized. J is TRBJ1-1 and V is TRBV7-9; D gene ambiguous. CDR1 is SEHNR, CDR2 FQNEAQ, per germline (reference sequence). Trimming took 1 base from V and 1 from J, leaving 10 bases between them. The CDR3 sequence is 15 residues long. The CDR3 DNA sequence: TGTGCCAGCAGCTTAGGAATGGGTTGGAACACTGAAGCTTTCTTT. Amino acids: CASSLGMGWNTEAFF. The variable domain in full, with the rest retrieved from reference TRBV7-9 and TRBJ1-1, is DTGVSQNPRHKITKRGQNVTFRCDPISEHNRLYWYRQTLGQGPEFLTYFQNEAQLEKSRLLSDRFSAERPKGSFSTLEIQRTEQGDSAMYLCASSLGMGWNTEAFFGQGTRLTVV.

This clone counts as medium-sized. The rearrangement joins TRBV3-1 (or the pseudogene TRBV3-2) to TRBJ1-1, with D perhaps matching TRBD1 (5 bases). CDR3 size: 14 residues. V lost 5 bases, J lost 1 base, and 11 bases lay in between. Germline V gene data show CDR1 as LGHDT and CDR2 as YNNKEL (reference sequence). CDR3 bases: TGTGCCAGCAGCTCAGGGAGGGGGAACACTGAAGCTTTCTTT. Protein product: CASSSGRGNTEAFF.

By share, this clone ranks as medium-sized. DNA for the CDR3: TGCGCCAGCAGCCAAGATCGAGGACAGCTCTATGGCTACACCTTC. Its translation is CASSQDRGQLYGYTF. The chain links TRBV4-3 to TRBJ1-2, with D possibly being TRBD1 (6 bases). The V and J ends lost 0 bases and 4 bases respectively, with 12 bases between them. CDR3 size: 15 residues. Looked up from germline, CDR1 is LGHNA and CDR2 is YSLEER.

This rearrangement joins TRBV6-1 to TRBJ1-3; no clear D gene. CDR1 MNHNS and CDR2 SASEGT come from the germline V gene. The CDR3 contains 15 residues. V shed 2 bases and J shed 1 base, with 9 bases lying between them. In nucleotides, the CDR3 is TGTGCCAGCAGTGAATACACGGGATCTGGAAACACCATATATTTT. Amino acid sequence: CASSEYTGSGNTIYF.

The chain employs TRBV13 and TRBJ1-1; D perhaps matches TRBD1 (5 bases). Germline V lookup: CDR1 PRHDT, CDR2 FYEKMQ (reference sequence). This CDR3 contains 13 residues. Trimming took off 5 bases at V and 1 base at J, with 8 bases between the two ends. The CDR3 reads CASSLDKNTEAFF. CDR3 DNA: TGTGCCAGCAGCCTGGACAAGAACACTGAAGCTTTCTTT.

This clone was counted only a few times. This chain uses TRBV7-9 with TRBJ1-3; a weak D match, TRBD1 (6 bases). The CDR3 is 14 residues long. Trimming shortened V by 1 base and J by 2 bases, and 6 bases separated the two germline ends. Germline V lookup: CDR1 SEHNR, CDR2 FQNEAQ (reference sequence). Here the CDR3 DNA reads TGTGCCAGCAGCTTAGGGACAGCTGGAAACACCATATATTTT. It specifies CASSLGTAGNTIYF.

This clone was counted a single time. This chain uses TRBV4-2 with TRBJ2-1; 9 bases match TRBD2. The CDR3 length is 15 residues. V dropped 1 base and J dropped 5; count of bases not matched to a gene: 3. Germline V lookup: CDR1 LGHNA, CDR2 YNFKEQ. The CDR3 sequence is CASSQGPSGNNEQFF. The CDR3 DNA sequence: TGTGCCAGCAGCCAAGGCCCTAGCGGGAACAATGAGCAGTTCTTC.

The chain uses TRBV11-2 and TRBJ2-1; 9 positions agree with TRBD1. With 5 bases clipped from V and 5 bases from J, the junction kept 7 bases outside the gene matches. Per the germline V gene, CDR1 is SGHAT and CDR2 is FQNNGV. This CDR3 region has 15 residues. CDR3: CASSGTGRDHNEQFF. The CDR3 DNA reads as TGTGCCAGCAGCGGGACAGGGCGTGACCACAATGAGCAGTTCTTC.

This chain connects TRBV27 to TRBJ1-2; D is ambiguous. CDR1 and CDR2 from the germline V gene are MNHEY and SMNVEV (reference sequence). This CDR3 is 13 amino acids long. Trimming pared 3 bases from V and 2 bases from J, leaving 7 bases between. The CDR3 loop is CASSFGSNYGYTF. CDR3 coding DNA: TGTGCCAGCAGTTTCGGTTCAAACTATGGCTACACCTTC.

This clone has more than one count but fewer than ten. V gene TRBV18 combines with J gene TRBJ2-7; no firm D call. This CDR3 is 15 amino acids long. Germline assignment: CDR1 KGHSH and CDR2 LQKENI. Trimming pared 6 bases from V and 0 bases from J, leaving 15 bases between. The CDR3 reads CASSRRRISSYEQYF. Here the CDR3 DNA reads TGTGCCAGCTCTCGACGGAGAATCAGCTCCTACGAGCAGTACTTC.

The J gene is TRBJ2-3, the V gene TRBV5-1; no clear D gene. Looked up from germline, CDR1 is SGHRS and CDR2 is YFSETQ. V lost 0 bases and J lost 6, with 11 bases in between. This CDR3 is built from 14 residues. The CDR3 sequence: CASSLETALDTQYF. The CDR3, as DNA: TGCGCCAGCAGCTTGGAAACAGCGCTCGATACGCAGTATTTT.

The V and J genes are TRBV29-1 and TRBJ2-7; D call uncertain. Germline V gene lookup returns CDR1 SQVTM and CDR2 ANQGSEA. This CDR3 is 11 amino acids long. Trimming left V 5 bases short and J 7 bases short, with 12 bases between. The CDR3 reads CSVPSLGEQYF. CDR3 in DNA: TGCAGCGTTCCAAGTCTGGGAGAGCAGTACTTC.

This sequence joins TRBV10-3 and TRBJ2-2; weak D call: TRBD2 (5 bases). Germline CDR1 and CDR2: ENHRY and SYGVKD. The CDR3 extends over 14 amino acids. V shed 6 bases and J shed 1 base, with 9 bases lying between them. The CDR3 DNA reads as TGTGCCATCAGAGGACTTTTGAACACCGGGGAGCTGTTTTTT. It specifies CAIRGLLNTGELFF.

This clone showed up just once. The chain employs TRBV6-5 and TRBJ2-6; D not certain. The length of the CDR3 is 15 residues. V gave up 6 bases and J gave up 0 bases, with 9 bases separating them. CDR1 and CDR2 from the germline V gene are MNHEY and SVGAGI. This CDR3 reads CASSPASSGANVLTF. As DNA, the CDR3 is TGTGCCAGCAGCCCCGCTTCCTCTGGGGCCAACGTCCTGACTTTC.

The V call is TRBV25-1, the J call TRBJ2-2; D is undetermined. CDR1 is MGHDK and CDR2 is SYGVNS in the germline V gene. V gave up 1 base and J gave up 1 base, with 7 bases separating them. The CDR3 covers 15 residues. The CDR3 region has the DNA TGTGCCAGCAGTGAATTTTACGGGAACACCGGGGAGCTGTTTTTT. This encodes CASSEFYGNTGELFF.

V usage is TRBV11-2 and J usage is TRBJ2-5, with D perhaps TRBD1 or TRBD2 (5 bases each). Germline V gene lookup returns CDR1 SGHAT and CDR2 FQNNGV. The V end was cut by 5 bases, the J end by 3 bases, with 19 bases between. The CDR3 has 16 amino acids. In nucleotides, the CDR3 is TGTGCCAGCAGCCCAGACCCTGGGGTGGGGGAAGAGACCCAGTACTTC. Encoded protein: CASSPDPGVGEETQYF.